This TCR beta chain appears in the sequencing data of a study of blood T cells in healthy people across ages. Trimming cost V 5 bases and J 0 bases, with 12 bases left between them. Looked up from germline, CDR1 is DFQATT and CDR2 is SNEGSKA (reference sequence). The CDR3 sequence is 14 residues long. A second PCR of 7 to 11 cycles used a sample-barcoded 5' primer and a J-beta primer mix. TCRdb itself ran the 5' RACE reads through MiXCR, one entry per CDR3 protein. The repertoire holds roughly 1.5 million distinct CDR3 sequences, with roughly 43% as singletons. The source material was blood. The TCR was taken from a woman younger than 30 in good health. The chain recombines TRBV20-1 with TRBJ2-3; D is uncertain. This chain's CDR3 is CSAPLGLSTDTQYF. CDR3 in DNA: TGCAGTGCTCCTTTGGGGTTAAGCACAGATACGCAGTATTTT.